The rows below give T cell receptor beta chains drawn from one sample of a study of radiation and T cells in renal cell carcinoma. Assay: immunoSEQ multiplex PCR; the TCRdb copy retains only in-frame clones and omits some. The sample records over 85,000 clones, around four fifths being singletons. The material was blood, obtained from a patient whose treatment included radiotherapy and nephrectomy. The receptors were sampled from a middle-aged man with renal cell carcinoma. CDR3s include the opening cysteine and the closing phenylalanine or tryptophan.

TRBJ1-2,TRBV4-3,CASSQDSHVGGLSGYTF
TRBJ1-2,TRBV6-5,CASRGTLGGYTF
TRBJ1-4,TRBV6-5,CASSRDRGQREKLFF
TRBJ1-5,TRBV6-1,CASRDWLNQPQHF
TRBJ2-2,TRBV7-3,CASSSVGSSDTGELFF
TRBJ1-4,TRBV7-2,CASSLQGLANEKLFF
TRBJ2-7,TRBV27,CASSFSRTLQYEQYF
TRBJ1-5,TRBV30,CAWSQRAYSNQPQHF
TRBJ2-3,TRBV5-1,CASSLDGSWTDTQYF
TRBJ2-1,TRBV29-1,CSVGQSSYNEQFF
TRBJ2-3,TRBV4-1,CASSQDSYTGLGQYF
TRBJ2-7,TRBV2,CASSARGYHEQYF
TRBJ2-1,TRBV19,CASSRPVGEQFF
TRBJ2-7,TRBV27,CASSVRQGGYEQYF
TRBJ1-3,TRBV7-6,CASSTRLEGDTIYF
TRBJ2-4,TRBV6-1,CASSESGIAKNIQYF
TRBJ1-3,TRBV30,CAWSVSNSGNTIYF
TRBJ1-5,TRBV6-6,CASSYDWANQPQHF
TRBJ2-1,TRBV11-2,CASSLLRGDGEQFF
TRBJ2-2,TRBV6-5,CASRTVNTGELFF
TRBJ1-5,TRBV21-1,CASSKKGQPQHF
TRBJ2-3,TRBV5-4,CASSGGLAGVTDTQYF
TRBJ2-5,TRBV7-2,CASTFGLAGAETQYF
TRBJ2-7,TRBV28,CASSRQGAPAEQYF
TRBJ2-7,TRBV28,CASNKWGKQYF
TRBJ1-1,TRBV10-3,CAISRGLNTEAFF
TRBJ2-5,TRBV27,CASSLLRESRETQYF
TRBJ1-1,TRBV15,CATSRAGEVVEAFF
TRBJ1-1,TRBV4-2,CASSQAMNTEAFF
TRBJ2-5,TRBV7-2,CASSAGTVAAQYF
TRBJ2-5,TRBV7-9,CASSLQGAMQETQYF
TRBJ2-7,TRBV6-5,CASSFQGQGPSEQYF
TRBJ2-7,TRBV6-5,CASVKDREPYEQYF
TRBJ1-6,TRBV9,CASSAQGYNSPLHF
TRBJ2-2,TRBV10-1,CASSRVGTGELFF
TRBJ2-5,TRBV9,CASSVATGREETQYF
TRBJ1-5,TRBV7-8,CASSLGPGGSQPQHF
TRBJ1-4,TRBV5-1,CASSTTGRGEKLFF
TRBJ1-3,TRBV28,CASRPGQSGGNTIYF
TRBJ1-4,TRBV28,CASSLVGGATSPEKLFF
TRBJ2-5,TRBV5-1,CASSLTGAETQYF
TRBJ2-1,TRBV5-4,CASSSARGGAYNEQFF
TRBJ2-1,TRBV30,CAWLASNNEQFF
TRBJ2-3,TRBV11-2,CASSSIRGGADTQYF
TRBJ2-1,TRBV27,CASRPGLHAGEQFF
TRBJ2-1,TRBV7-9,CASSLAGRPYNEQFF
TRBJ2-1,TRBV27,CASRLLGSDNEQFF
TRBJ1-1,TRBV5-1,CASSSPRITEAFF
-,TRBV5-6,CASSGTVSYEQYF
TRBJ2-5,TRBV5-4,CASSLRGGRETQYF
TRBJ1-5,TRBV5-1,CASSPGTNQPQHF
TRBJ2-5,TRBV29-1,CSVDGKGGGAGETQYF